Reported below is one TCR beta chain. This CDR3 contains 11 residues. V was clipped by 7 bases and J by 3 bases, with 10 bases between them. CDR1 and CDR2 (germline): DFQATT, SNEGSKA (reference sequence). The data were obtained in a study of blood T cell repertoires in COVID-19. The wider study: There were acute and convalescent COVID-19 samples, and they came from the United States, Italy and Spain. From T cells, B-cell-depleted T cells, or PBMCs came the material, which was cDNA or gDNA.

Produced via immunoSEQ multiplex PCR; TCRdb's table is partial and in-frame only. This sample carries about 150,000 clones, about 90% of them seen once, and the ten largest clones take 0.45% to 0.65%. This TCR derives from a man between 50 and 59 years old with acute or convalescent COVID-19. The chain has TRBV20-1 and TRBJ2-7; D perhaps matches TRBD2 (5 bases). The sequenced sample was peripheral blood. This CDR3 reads CSVTRGYEQYF. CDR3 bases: TGCAGTGTCACTAGAGGCTACGAGCAGTACTTC.